Shown below are 10 T cell receptor beta chains from a single sample sequenced in a study of blood T cell repertoires in COVID-19. Libraries were prepared by immunoSEQ multiplex PCR; TCRdb keeps only in-frame clonotypes and omits some of them. The repertoire holds roughly 54,000 clones, with around 86% as singletons. Source material: peripheral blood. The receptors were sampled from a woman aged 55-70 years with acute or convalescent COVID-19.

To note about this clone: Relative to the germline gene, one junction end is altered; a read error may explain this. Written as DNA, the CDR3 is TGCAGCGTCGAAGTACAGGGACAGGGGATGTATGAGCAGTTCTTC. It specifies CSVEVQGQGMYEQFF. V is TRBV29-1 and J is TRBJ2-1, with TRBD1 matching over 10 bases. From germline, CDR1 is SQVTM and CDR2 ANQGSEA. The CDR3 consists of 15 residues.

V is TRBV7-2 and J is TRBJ2-5, with 12 bases that match TRBD1. J gave up 5 bases and V 6 bases, and 7 bases lay outside the gene matches. In germline, CDR1 is SGHTA, CDR2 FQGNSA. The CDR3 extends over 15 amino acids. CDR3 in DNA: TGTGCCAGCAGGAGGGACAGGGGGCATTGGGAGACCCAGTACTTC. Translating it yields CASRRDRGHWETQYF.

V is TRBV3-1 (or the pseudogene TRBV3-2) and J is TRBJ2-7; no clear D gene. Germline lookup yields CDR1 LGHDT and CDR2 YNNKEL (reference sequence). V was pared by 6 bases and J by 7 bases, with 37 bases between. The CDR3 runs 20 residues. The CDR3 reads CASSQHPECDARVVKTEQYF. CDR3 bases: TGTGCCAGCAGTCAGCACCCTGAGTGCGACGCTCGAGTTGTTAAGACTGAGCAGTACTTC.

This clone came up a few times. V gene TRBV3-1 (or the pseudogene TRBV3-2) combines with J gene TRBJ1-2; perhaps TRBD1 as D (6 bases). CDR3 size: 15 residues. V lost 1 base and J lost 5, with 14 bases in between. Germline V gene sequence: CDR1 LGHDT, CDR2 YNNKEL (reference sequence). The CDR3 DNA sequence: TGTGCCAGCAGCCAAGTGGGCGGGGGGCAATATGGCTACACCTTC. This translates into CASSQVGGGQYGYTF.

The chain couples TRBV9 to TRBJ2-5, with TRBD2 identical over 12 bases. The length of the CDR3 is 16 residues. The V gene's germline CDR1 is SGDLS and CDR2 YYNGEE. Trimming at V came to 0 bases and at J to 1 base, leaving 1 base not matched to a gene. CDR3 in DNA: TGTGCCAGCAGCGTAGGGACTAGCGGGACCCAAGAGACCCAGTACTTC. It is translated as CASSVGTSGTQETQYF.

This clone was picked up one time. V usage is TRBV7-3 and J usage is TRBJ1-1, with TRBD1 as a possible D gene (5 bases). Looked up from germline, CDR1 is SGHTA and CDR2 is FQGTGA. The CDR3 has 15 residues. Trimming took off 0 bases at V and 2 bases at J, with 10 bases between the two ends. The CDR3 DNA reads TGTGCCAGCAGCTTAACGAGACAGACTAACACTGAAGCTTTCTTT. Protein product: CASSLTRQTNTEAFF.

This clone has a handful of counts. V usage is TRBV19 and J usage is TRBJ2-7; 7 bases fit TRBD2. Germline lookup yields CDR1 LNHDA and CDR2 SQIVND (reference sequence). The CDR3 runs 13 residues. V trimming: 3 bases; J trimming: 3 bases; junction bases outside the gene matches: 2. This CDR3 is CASSIGGGYEQYF. The CDR3 DNA follows: TGTGCCAGTAGTATTGGGGGGGGCTACGAGCAGTACTTC.

V and J are TRBV9 and TRBJ1-3, with 7 nucleotides matching TRBD1. Germline trimming cut 3 bases from V and 0 bases from J; bases unmatched to any gene: 6. There are 16 residues in the CDR3. Looked up from germline, CDR1 is SGDLS and CDR2 is YYNGEE. CDR3: CASSGRQGPSGNTIYF. In nucleotides, the CDR3 is TGTGCCAGCAGCGGAAGACAGGGTCCCTCTGGAAACACCATATATTTT.

The V and J genes are TRBV5-1 and TRBJ1-1; TRBD1 might be the D (5 bases). Germline lookup yields CDR1 SGHRS and CDR2 YFSETQ. The CDR3 spans 15 residues. The germline V and J ends were trimmed by 3 bases and 1 base, with 13 bases remaining between them. In DNA form, the CDR3 reads TGCGCCAGCAGCTCAGGACGTAGGGGGAACACTGAAGCTTTCTTT. Translation gives CASSSGRRGNTEAFF. The whole variable domain, remainder taken from reference TRBV5-1 and TRBJ1-1, is KAGVTQTPRYLIKTRGQQVTLSCSPISGHRSVSWYQQTPGQGLQFLFEYFSETQRNKGNFPGRFSGRQFSNSRSEMNVSTLELGDSALYLCASSSGRRGNTEAFFGQGTRLTVV.

This clone was counted a single time. This chain connects TRBV6-1 to TRBJ2-5, with D possibly being TRBD1 (5 bases). Germline values: CDR1 MNHNS, CDR2 SASEGT. V dropped 2 bases and J dropped 5 bases, with 9 bases sitting between them. The CDR3 is 13 amino acids. The CDR3 loop reads CASSERGGETQYF. The CDR3 coding sequence is TGTGCCAGCAGTGAAAGGGGTGGGGAGACCCAGTACTTC.